Described below is a single T cell receptor beta chain sequence and its context. The sample belongs to a study of shared clonotypes between healthy human individuals. There were no recent acute infections or vaccinations among the donors, who were healthy HIV-negative adults. It was across several immunoSEQ plates that each subset's genomic DNA was evenly split. Sequencing was performed with immunoSEQ multiplex PCR; in TCRdb, only in-frame clones are kept and a portion is missing. The sample lists over 950,000 clones, approximately 77% occurring once. CDR3 length: 17 amino acids. Trimming cost V 4 bases and J 0 bases, with 18 bases left between them. Germline loops: CDR1 SGHTA, CDR2 FQGNSA.

Sequencing was performed on memory CD4+ T cells from PBMCs. Indicated subset: CD45RA-negative fraction. The source of this sequence is a man aged 18 to 30 in good health. Some clones in this sample may be carry-over from other donors' samples. The chain joins TRBV7-2 to TRBJ1-1; D is undetermined. In DNA form, the CDR3 reads TGTGCCAGCAGCTCCCCGAGGGCCTACCGGATGAACACTGAAGCTTTCTTT. It codes for CASSSPRAYRMNTEAFF.